This T cell receptor (beta chain) derives from a study of blood T cell repertoires in COVID-19. Overall study: Spain, Italy and the United States supplied samples that represented acute and convalescent COVID-19.

Original handling: Estimation of nucleated cell counts was performed using reference gene primer amplification. Here immunoSEQ multiplex PCR was the method, and the copy in TCRdb shows in-frame clones only, minus some. The V and J calls and the clone size are those of that table, but D and trimming were determined from the DNA. The sample yields over 120,000 clones, approximately 90% seen once. CDR1 and CDR2 (germline): SGDLS, YYNGEE. The junction had 13 bases not matched to a gene; V was cut back by 0 bases and J by 6 bases. CDR3 size: 18 residues. The sequencing sample was made of peripheral blood. The V gene is TRBV9, the J gene TRBJ1-1; 11 bases map to TRBD1. The TCR sequence derives from a woman between 45 and 60 years old with acute or convalescent COVID-19. The CDR3 bases are TGTGCCAGCAGCGTAGTCGTGGGGACAGGGGGACTTCGCCCTGAAGCTTTCTTT. Protein sequence: CASSVVVGTGGLRPEAFF.